What follows are 25 T cell receptor beta chains derived from one specimen sequenced in a study of siplizumab effects on memory and regulatory T cells. TCRdb's table, derived via immunoSEQ multiplex PCR, lists solely in-frame clones and lacks some. Of about 100,000 clones in the sample, about 95% were seen once. What was sequenced was non-Treg CD4+ T cells sorted from blood. Receptor source: a human donor in good health.

This chain connects TRBV15 to TRBJ1-1, with a weak D call TRBD1 (6 bases). The CDR3 consists of 15 residues. Germline V gene lookup returns CDR1 LNHNV and CDR2 YYDKDF (reference sequence). Trimming took off 2 bases at V and 1 base at J, with 11 bases between the two ends. CDR3: CATSRTKDRNTEAFF. The DNA of the CDR3 is TGTGCCACCAGCAGAACGAAGGACAGGAACACTGAAGCTTTCTTT. Variable domain in full (rest from reference TRBV15 and TRBJ1-1): DAMVIQNPRYQVTQFGKPVTLSCSQTLNHNVMYWYQQKSSQAPKLLFHYYDKDFNNEADTPDNFQSRRPNTSFCFLDIRSPGLGDTAMYLCATSRTKDRNTEAFFGQGTRLTVV.

This rearrangement joins TRBV28 to TRBJ1-4; 7 nucleotides match TRBD1. V was clipped by 6 bases and J by 2 bases; unmatched bases: 3. In germline, CDR1 is MDHEN, CDR2 SYDVKM. This CDR3 spans 14 amino acids. CDR3 DNA: TGTGCCAGCAGACCGACAGGGACTAATGAAAAACTGTTTTTT. The encoded protein is CASRPTGTNEKLFF.

J is TRBJ2-5 and V is TRBV5-1; D gene unclear. Trimming pared 4 bases from V and 7 bases from J, leaving 8 bases between. The CDR3 covers 11 residues. CDR1 is SGHRS, CDR2 YFSETQ, per germline. This CDR3 reads CASSRVGTQYF. The CDR3 DNA reads as TGCGCCAGCAGCCGGGTTGGGACCCAGTACTTC.

The chain is built from TRBV7-2 and TRBJ2-7; D not certain. The V end lost 0 bases, the J end lost 3 bases, and 12 bases lay between the germline ends. Germline loops: CDR1 SGHTA, CDR2 FQGNSA. There are 15 residues in the CDR3. The CDR3 nucleotides are TGTGCCAGCAGCTTAGCTGCCGGAGACCTCTACGAGCAGTACTTC. Amino acid sequence: CASSLAAGDLYEQYF.

V gene TRBV7-9 combines with J gene TRBJ1-1; D gene unclear. The CDR3 contains 14 residues. Germline CDR1 SEHNR, CDR2 FQNEAQ (reference sequence). The V gene lost 5 bases and the J gene lost 6 bases, with 16 bases spanning the gap. CDR3 DNA sequence: TGTGCCAGCAGCATTAGCGCTCTAGAGTCTGAAGCTTTCTTT. It is translated as CASSISALESEAFF.

V and J are TRBV10-3 and TRBJ2-3; the D is unclear. Germline CDR1 and CDR2: ENHRY and SYGVKD. The length of the CDR3 is 15 residues. V shed 3 bases and J shed 1 base, with 11 bases lying between them. As DNA, the CDR3 is TGTGCCATCAGTGACCCGGCTATTCGCACAGATACGCAGTATTTT. Its translation: CAISDPAIRTDTQYF.

The chain has TRBV29-1 and TRBJ1-1; D gene ambiguous. This CDR3 has 14 residues. Germline lookup yields CDR1 SQVTM and CDR2 ANQGSEA. Trimming stripped 7 bases from V and 4 bases from J, with 19 bases between. CDR3 amino acids: CSALNLQLGTEAFF. The DNA of the CDR3 is TGCAGCGCCCTTAACCTGCAATTGGGCACTGAAGCTTTCTTT.

The chain recombines TRBV4-1 with TRBJ1-3, with TRBD1 matching over 7 bases. The V and J ends lost 0 bases and 0 bases, in that order; junction bases with no gene match: 11. CDR3 length equals 19 residues. In germline, CDR1 is MGHRA, CDR2 YSYEKL. The CDR3 DNA follows: TGCGCCAGCAGCCAAGATTTGGGACAGATCCTTATCTCTGGAAACACCATATATTTT. It codes for CASSQDLGQILISGNTIYF.

The chain carries TRBV7-3 and TRBJ2-1, with a possible D match to TRBD2 (6 bases). Per germline, CDR1 SGHTA and CDR2 FQGTGA. Deletions cut 5 bases from V and 1 base from J, with 9 bases between. The CDR3 sequence is 14 residues long. The CDR3 reads CASSMGLSYNEQFF. The CDR3 DNA is TGTGCCAGCAGCATGGGACTTTCCTACAATGAGCAGTTCTTC.

This rearrangement joins TRBV7-9 to TRBJ2-1; D ambiguous. Germline V gives CDR1 SEHNR, CDR2 FQNEAQ (reference sequence). V lost 2 bases and J lost 5, with 4 bases in between. The CDR3 spans 12 residues. The CDR3 DNA sequence: TGTGCCAGCAGCTTACTCAACAATGAGCAGTTCTTC. It yields the protein CASSLLNNEQFF.

This clone was recorded only once. This rearrangement joins TRBV10-3 to TRBJ2-1; D unclear. Germline assignment: CDR1 ENHRY and CDR2 SYGVKD. The V gene lost 0 bases and the J gene lost 5 bases, with 5 bases spanning the gap. The CDR3 has 13 amino acids. CDR3 nucleotide sequence: TGTGCCATCAGTGAGTCAAGGGACAATGAGCAGTTCTTC. Amino acids: CAISESRDNEQFF.

J is TRBJ2-1 and V is TRBV4-2, with D tentatively TRBD2 (5 bases). Between the trimmed V and J ends, which lost 6 bases and 5 bases, there was a span of 17 bases. CDR3 length: 15 amino acids. Germline V CDR1 and CDR2: LGHNA, YNFKEQ. CDR3 DNA: TGTGCCAGCAGGCCCGGGGATTCCCTGGACAATGAGCAGTTCTTC. Its protein product is CASRPGDSLDNEQFF.

This rearrangement joins TRBV18 to TRBJ2-7, with D perhaps matching TRBD1 or TRBD2 (6 bases each). CDR3 length: 12 amino acids. Trimming removed 2 bases from V and 5 bases from J, with 7 bases in between. Germline V gene sequence: CDR1 KGHSH, CDR2 LQKENI. CDR3 residues: CASSPGGHEQYF. Written as DNA, the CDR3 is TGTGCCAGCTCACCAGGGGGGCACGAGCAGTACTTC. Variable domain in full (rest from reference TRBV18 and TRBJ2-7): NAGVMQNPRHLVRRRGQEARLRCSPMKGHSHVYWYRQLPEEGLKFMVYLQKENIIDESGMPKERFSAEFPKEGPSILRIQQVVRGDSAAYFCASSPGGHEQYFGPGTRLTVT.

This sequence joins TRBV5-1 and TRBJ2-2; D might be TRBD1 (6 bases). V dropped 3 bases and J dropped 5 bases, with 17 bases sitting between them. The CDR3 consists of 16 residues. Germline values: CDR1 SGHRS, CDR2 YFSETQ. CDR3 DNA sequence: TGCGCCAGCAGCTGGGGTTCGACAGGCGGAACCGGGGAGCTGTTTTTT. Translated, it gives CASSWGSTGGTGELFF.

The chain recombines TRBV27 with TRBJ1-1; D unclear. With 3 bases removed from V and 1 base from J, the gap between germline ends came to 6 bases. The germline CDR1 and CDR2 sequences are MNHEY and SMNVEV (reference sequence). CDR3 length equals 13 residues. The CDR3: CASSFYKNTEAFF. The CDR3 DNA is TGTGCCAGCAGTTTTTATAAGAACACTGAAGCTTTCTTT.

The chain carries TRBV7-9 and TRBJ2-5, with D hard to call. CDR3 size: 15 residues. V shed 4 bases and J shed 5 bases, with 17 bases lying between them. CDR1 and CDR2 (germline): SEHNR, FQNEAQ (reference sequence). The chain's CDR3 is CASSSSGGLGETQYF. DNA for the CDR3: TGTGCCAGCAGCTCATCGGGTGGTCTCGGGGAGACCCAGTACTTC. Together with reference TRBV7-9 and TRBJ2-5, the CDR3 gives the full variable domain: DTGVSQNPRHKITKRGQNVTFRCDPISEHNRLYWYRQTLGQGPEFLTYFQNEAQLEKSRLLSDRFSAERPKGSFSTLEIQRTEQGDSAMYLCASSSSGGLGETQYFGPGTRLLVL.

The chain joins TRBV4-1 to TRBJ1-6; D remains unclear. The V end was cut by 5 bases, the J end by 8 bases, with 13 bases between. CDR3 length equals 14 residues. In germline, CDR1 is MGHRA, CDR2 YSYEKL. The chain's CDR3 is CASSVGGTDSPLHF. CDR3 nucleotide sequence: TGCGCCAGCAGCGTCGGTGGAACCGATTCACCCCTCCACTTT.

This rearrangement joins TRBV6-1 to TRBJ2-7; D is ambiguous. Germline assignment: CDR1 MNHNS and CDR2 SASEGT. This CDR3 spans 16 amino acids. Trimming cost V 1 base and J 3 bases, with 16 bases left between them. The CDR3 bases are TGTGCCAGCAGTGAAGAGCTTGCGTGGCACCTCTACGAGCAGTACTTC. Its protein product is CASSEELAWHLYEQYF.

The J gene is TRBJ2-5, the V gene TRBV5-1; 9 bases are shared with TRBD1. Trimming removed 4 bases from V and 5 bases from J; junction bases left unmatched: 9. Looked up from germline, CDR1 is SGHRS and CDR2 is YFSETQ. The CDR3 is made up of 15 amino acids. CDR3 bases: TGCGCCAGCAGCATAGGACAGGGGATAGGGGAGACCCAGTACTTC. The encoded protein is CASSIGQGIGETQYF. The full variable domain, rest sourced from reference TRBV5-1 and TRBJ2-5, is KAGVTQTPRYLIKTRGQQVTLSCSPISGHRSVSWYQQTPGQGLQFLFEYFSETQRNKGNFPGRFSGRQFSNSRSEMNVSTLELGDSALYLCASSIGQGIGETQYFGPGTRLLVL.

V is TRBV2 and J is TRBJ1-5; D unresolved. The CDR3 loop spans 14 amino acids. Per germline, CDR1 SNHLY and CDR2 FYNNEI. Trimming left V 2 bases short and J 2 bases short, with 7 bases between. CDR3 DNA: TGTGCCAGCAGTGAAAATTCGGGCAATCAGCCCCAGCATTTT. Its protein product is CASSENSGNQPQHF.

The rearrangement links TRBV14 to TRBJ2-1; 11 positions match TRBD2. The J segment lost 6 bases and the V segment lost 2 bases, leaving 9 bases of the junction unmatched. Germline values: CDR1 SGHDN, CDR2 FVKESK. The CDR3 is made up of 17 amino acids. In nucleotides, the CDR3 is TGTGCCAGCAGCCAACATGCCCTAGCGGGAGGATTCAATGAGCAGTTCTTC. This encodes CASSQHALAGGFNEQFF.

This clone has a single count. The chain uses TRBV5-1 and TRBJ2-1; D perhaps matches TRBD1 (5 bases). This CDR3 spans 16 amino acids. Germline V lookup: CDR1 SGHRS, CDR2 YFSETQ. V lost 0 bases and J 5 bases, leaving 15 bases between the germline ends. The CDR3 protein is CASSLGRNRRNNEQFF. In nucleotides, the CDR3 is TGCGCCAGCAGCTTGGGTCGCAACAGGAGAAACAATGAGCAGTTCTTC.

In its sample, this clone was seen once. This sequence joins TRBV7-2 and TRBJ1-2; TRBD1 matches at 10 bases. Losses at the gene ends were 5 bases for V and 4 bases for J; bases not matched to a gene: 7. This CDR3 is built from 15 residues. Germline CDR1 and CDR2: SGHTA and FQGNSA. The CDR3 coding sequence is TGTGCCAGCAGCCGAGGCGGGACAGGGGCCTATGGCTACACCTTC. Translation: CASSRGGTGAYGYTF.

The V and J genes are TRBV6-5 and TRBJ2-7; the match to TRBD2 covers 9 bases. V was clipped by 5 bases and J by 5 bases; unmatched bases: 10. CDR3 size: 15 residues. Germline-derived CDR1 and CDR2 are MNHEY and SVGAGI. This CDR3 reads CASSPASGILHEQYF. DNA for the CDR3: TGTGCCAGCAGTCCCGCTAGCGGGATCCTCCACGAGCAGTACTTC.

The chain is built from TRBV7-2 and TRBJ2-7; 11 bases match TRBD2. V lost 5 bases to trimming and J lost 3 bases; unmatched junction nucleotides: 6. The CDR3 is made up of 15 amino acids. The germline V gene encodes CDR1 SGHTA and CDR2 FQGNSA. The CDR3 here is CASSRTTSGIYEQYF. CDR3 bases: TGTGCCAGCAGCCGAACGACTAGCGGGATCTACGAGCAGTACTTC.